Listed below are T cell receptor beta chains from one sample, sequenced in a study of early T cells in non-severe SARS-CoV-2 infection. TCRdb recomputed calls from the 5' RACE reads with MiXCR, one row per CDR3 protein. The sample has 55,000 to 85,000 distinct CDR3 sequences; roughly 12% are singletons. Sequencing was carried out using whole blood. These receptors originate from an adult who was a healthcare worker with PCR-confirmed SARS-CoV-2 infection or an uninfected control (not recorded which). Both conserved end residues are part of each CDR3. Each record gives: V gene, J gene, clone size, D gene, CDR3 protein, CDR3 DNA. D genes are given only for firm matches. Size tells how often a clone was seen (once, few, many) or the class of an expanded clone, and some rows leave it out.

>TRBV9|TRBJ1-1|NA|TRBD1
CASSLQGGDTEAFF
TGTGCCAGCAGCTTGCAGGGGGGTGACACTGAAGCTTTCTTT
>TRBV19|TRBJ2-1|many|TRBD2
CASTGTSGYNEQFF
TGTGCCAGTACGGGGACTAGCGGCTACAATGAGCAGTTCTTC
>TRBV11-2|TRBJ1-2|many|NA
CASSTQGYYGYTF
TGTGCCAGCAGCACACAGGGTTATTATGGCTACACCTTC
>TRBV2|TRBJ2-1|NA|NA
CASSFDGGSYNEQFF
TGTGCCAGCAGTTTCGACGGCGGCTCCTACAATGAGCAGTTCTTC
>TRBV12-3/TRBV12-4|TRBJ2-7|many|NA
CASSSQSGQFDEQYF
TGTGCCAGCAGTTCCCAATCCGGACAGTTCGACGAGCAGTACTTC
>TRBV11-2|TRBJ1-1|few|NA
CASSKQMNTEAFF
TGTGCCAGCAGCAAACAGATGAACACTGAAGCTTTCTTT
>TRBV6-1|TRBJ2-5|few|NA
CASRPDSEETQYF
TGTGCCAGCAGACCGGATTCGGAGGAGACCCAGTACTTC
>TRBV9|TRBJ1-1|few|NA
CASSVGIGTEAFF
TGTGCCAGCAGCGTAGGGATTGGCACTGAAGCTTTCTTT
>TRBV11-2|TRBJ2-3|few|NA
CASSSPNTDTQYF
TGTGCCAGCAGCTCGCCGAACACAGATACGCAGTATTTT
>TRBV7-9|TRBJ1-5|many|NA
CASSLGGQPQHF
TGTGCCAGCAGCTTAGGGGGACAGCCCCAGCATTTT
>TRBV10-3|TRBJ2-7|many|TRBD2
CAISVVGLGYEQYF
TGTGCCATCAGTGTGGTGGGACTAGGTTACGAGCAGTACTTC
>TRBV27|TRBJ1-3|few|NA
CASSPRGRSSGNTIYF
TGTGCCAGCAGCCCCCGAGGACGGTCCTCTGGAAACACCATATATTTT
>TRBV7-2|TRBJ2-3|many|TRBD2
CASSLRSPLAAAGTDTQYF
TGTGCCAGCAGCTTAAGGTCCCCACTAGCGGCTGCCGGCACAGATACGCAGTATTTT
>TRBV12-5|TRBJ2-3|many|NA
CASGTTNTQYF
TGTGCTAGTGGCACGACCAATACGCAGTATTTT
>TRBV29-1|TRBJ2-3|NA|TRBD2
CSVSSGGAQDTQYF
TGCAGCGTGAGTAGCGGGGGTGCCCAGGATACGCAGTATTTT
>TRBV6-1|TRBJ2-5|NA|TRBD1
CASSERTGSEETQYF
TGTGCCAGCAGTGAACGGACAGGATCTGAAGAGACCCAGTACTTC
>TRBV19|TRBJ1-2|NA|NA
CASSPTGAYGYTF
TGTGCCAGTAGCCCTACAGGAGCCTATGGCTACACCTTC
>TRBV12-3/TRBV12-4|TRBJ2-3|many|TRBD2
CASSFLTGTSGTFDTQYF
TGTGCCAGCAGTTTCCTCACCGGGACTAGCGGTACCTTTGATACGCAGTATTTT
>TRBV11-2|TRBJ2-3|many|NA
CASSYREFSTDTQYF
TGTGCCAGCAGTTACAGAGAATTTAGCACAGATACGCAGTATTTT
>TRBV19|TRBJ2-2|NA|NA
CASRFLRETGELFF
TGTGCCAGTAGATTCCTCAGGGAGACCGGGGAGCTGTTTTTT
>TRBV5-1|TRBJ2-5|NA|NA
CASSLGLRQEETQYF
TGCGCCAGCAGCTTGGGCCTCCGTCAAGAAGAGACCCAGTACTTC
>TRBV11-2|TRBJ2-7|many|TRBD2
CASTPPAGASQPYEQYF
TGTGCCAGCACCCCCCCAGCGGGAGCTTCCCAGCCCTACGAGCAGTACTTC
>TRBV4-2|TRBJ2-1|once|NA
CASSQDRSRAFYNEQFF
TGTGCCAGCAGCCAAGATCGAAGCAGGGCTTTCTACAATGAGCAGTTCTTC
>TRBV5-4|TRBJ2-3|once|NA
CASSLVGTRSDTQYF
TGTGCCAGCAGCCTAGTTGGGACCCGGTCTGATACGCAGTATTTT
>TRBV2|TRBJ2-1|few|TRBD2
CASRALAGNSNEQFF
TGTGCCAGCAGAGCACTAGCGGGGAACTCCAATGAGCAGTTCTTC
>TRBV29-1|TRBJ2-6|NA|TRBD1
CSVAPGDSSSGANVLTF
TGCAGCGTGGCACCCGGGGACAGCTCCTCTGGGGCCAACGTCCTGACTTTC
>TRBV27|TRBJ2-3|NA|NA
CASSFFGRITDTQYF
TGTGCCAGCAGTTTCTTCGGCAGGATCACAGATACGCAGTATTTT
>TRBV7-8|TRBJ2-1|NA|TRBD2
CASRWTSGRATFF
TGTGCCAGCCGATGGACTAGCGGGAGGGCCACGTTCTTC
>TRBV5-1|TRBJ2-2|many|NA
CASSLGLHKNTGELFF
TGCGCCAGCAGCTTGGGTTTACACAAGAACACCGGGGAGCTGTTTTTT
>TRBV5-1|TRBJ2-6|many|TRBD1
CASSLAGQGLTGANVLTF
TGCGCCAGCAGCTTGGCCGGACAGGGGTTGACTGGGGCCAACGTCCTGACTTTC
>TRBV7-2|TRBJ2-1|many|NA
CASSLDIGSYNEQFF
TGTGCCAGCAGCTTAGACATTGGCTCCTACAATGAGCAGTTCTTC
>TRBV7-6|TRBJ1-4|few|TRBD1
CASSPGQGGSANEKLFF
TGTGCCAGCAGCCCGGGACAGGGAGGAAGTGCTAATGAAAAACTGTTTTTT
>TRBV13|TRBJ2-3|NA|TRBD2
CASSSLAGGTNTQYF
TGTGCCAGCAGCTCCCTAGCGGGGGGCACGAATACGCAGTATTTT